The 11 T cell receptor beta chains given below trace back to one sample, sequenced in a study of regulatory T cells in long-lasting Graves disease. Researchers made TCR beta libraries by using iRepertoire HTBI primers and running Arm-PCR on CDR3 regions. TCRdb passed the multiplex PCR reads through MiXCR, listing each CDR3 protein once. Here the sample spans 350,000 to 550,000 distinct CDR3 sequences, about 14% being singletons. The time point is: newly diagnosed GD, antithyroid drugs for less than 3 months. The TCR library used RNA extracted from PBMCs. The same sample was also used in a study of T cells in Graves' hyperthyroidism and ophthalmopathy.

Sample: peripheral blood mononuclear cells (PBMCs), taken at new diagnosis, from a patient treated with antithyroid drugs. Receptors were obtained from a woman aged 45-65 years with Graves disease.

This clonotype appeared many times. The rearrangement uses TRBV5-6 and TRBJ1-6; D is perhaps TRBD1 (5 bases). The CDR3 spans 14 residues. CDR1 and CDR2 from the germline V gene are SGHDT and YYEEEE. Trimming pared 0 bases from V and 7 bases from J, leaving 8 bases between. For the CDR3, the DNA is TGTGCCAGCAGCTTGGACAGGACCAATTCACCCCTCCACTTT. Translation: CASSLDRTNSPLHF.

In its sample, this clonotype was seen many times. The chain carries TRBV10-3 and TRBJ1-5; 12 nucleotides align to TRBD1. V lost 5 bases to trimming and J lost 4 bases; unmatched junction nucleotides: 6. The germline CDR1 and CDR2 sequences are ENHRY and SYGVKD. The length of the CDR3 is 16 residues. For the CDR3, the DNA is TGTGCCATCAGTTCGGGACAGGGGGCCCCTAATCAGCCCCAGCATTTT. Amino acids: CAISSGQGAPNQPQHF.

The chain combines TRBV7-2 with TRBJ1-5, with 11 positions matching TRBD1. Germline V lookup: CDR1 SGHTA, CDR2 FQGNSA. The CDR3 has 19 residues. V trimming: 5 bases; J trimming: 0 bases; junction bases outside the gene matches: 12. The CDR3 nucleotides are TGTGCCAGCAGCGTGAAGTCCGGGACAGGGGGTTATAGCAATCAGCCCCAGCATTTT. Protein sequence: CASSVKSGTGGYSNQPQHF.

The table lists this clonotype with many counts. V usage is TRBV28 and J usage is TRBJ2-2, with D possibly TRBD2 on 6 matching bases. The length of the CDR3 is 15 residues. Germline V gene lookup returns CDR1 MDHEN and CDR2 SYDVKM. V lost 5 bases and J lost 0, with 10 bases in between. The CDR3 bases are TGTGCCAGCAGTCGGCCGGGAGCGAACACCGGGGAGCTGTTTTTT. The encoded protein is CASSRPGANTGELFF.

This clonotype was counted ten times or more. The V call is TRBV5-4, the J call TRBJ1-1; D possibly corresponds to TRBD1 (5 bases). Trimming took 0 bases from V and 7 from J, leaving 10 bases between them. The CDR3 has 13 residues. Germline CDR1 reads SGHNT; CDR2 reads YYREEE (reference sequence). Here the CDR3 reads CASSLGGTGEAFF. The CDR3 nucleotides are TGTGCCAGCAGCTTGGGGGGAACAGGTGAAGCTTTCTTT. The whole variable domain, remainder taken from reference TRBV5-4 and TRBJ1-1, is ETGVTQSPTHLIKTRGQQVTLRCSSQSGHNTVSWYQQALGQGPQFIFQYYREEENGRGNFPPRFSGLQFPNYSSELNVNALELDDSALYLCASSLGGTGEAFFGQGTRLTVV.

This clonotype was seen many times. The chain is built from TRBV24-1 and TRBJ2-1; D perhaps matches TRBD2 (7 bases). V lost 1 base to trimming and J lost 7 bases, with 13 bases between them. Germline CDR1 and CDR2: KGHDR and SFDVKD. CDR3 length equals 15 residues. CDR3 region: CATSDLGGGHNEQFF. In nucleotides, the CDR3 is TGTGCCACCAGTGATTTAGGCGGGGGACATAATGAGCAGTTCTTC.

This clonotype came up many times. The gene calls are TRBV6-5 and TRBJ2-7, with 9 bases fitting TRBD2. V lost 2 bases and J lost 6; bases outside the gene matches: 5. CDR3 length equals 14 residues. Per the germline V gene, CDR1 is MNHEY and CDR2 is SVGAGI. The DNA of the CDR3 is TGTGCCAGCAGTTACGGCGGGAGGGGTAGCGAGCAGTACTTC. Its protein product is CASSYGGRGSEQYF.

About this clonotype: Given a much more abundant clone one base away, this may be a read error. The rearrangement joins TRBV11-3 to TRBJ2-5, with 8 bases that match TRBD1. CDR1 is SGHNT and CDR2 is YENEEA in the germline V gene. This CDR3 is 17 amino acids long. CDR3 in amino acids: CASGLGTGTGGSETQYF. The CDR3 nucleotides are TGTGCCAGCGGCTTAGGTACCGGGACAGGTGGTTCGGAGACCCAGTACTTC.

The CDR3 sequence: CASSLGGSSAEAFF. Written as DNA, the CDR3 is TGTGCCAGCAGCTTGGGGGGATCTAGTGCTGAAGCTTTCTTT. This chain joins TRBV5-5 and TRBJ1-1, with no clear D. The germline CDR1 and CDR2 sequences are SGHKS and YYEKEE (reference sequence). The CDR3 loop spans 14 amino acids. V lost 0 bases and J lost 6, with 12 bases in between.

This clonotype was seen ten or more times. The chain couples TRBV20-1 to TRBJ1-1; D is unresolved. Germline V lookup: CDR1 DFQATT, CDR2 SNEGSKA (reference sequence). The length of the CDR3 is 14 residues. The V and J ends lost 1 base and 7 bases respectively, with 16 bases between them. CDR3 amino acids: CSARAPLSRFEAFF. The CDR3 nucleotides read TGCAGTGCTAGAGCGCCCCTCTCCAGGTTTGAAGCTTTCTTT.

In its sample, this clonotype was seen a few times. One junction end disagrees with the germline gene, perhaps due to a read error. The chain employs TRBV30 and TRBJ2-1; D unclear. Per the germline V gene, CDR1 is GTSNPN and CDR2 is SVGIG (reference sequence). This CDR3 region has 16 residues. The CDR3: CAWSRYPANSFNEQFF. As DNA, the CDR3 is TGTGCCTGGAGTCGTTATCCGGCCAACTCCTTCAATGAGCAGTTCTTC. The variable domain in full, completed from reference TRBV30 and TRBJ2-1, reads SQTIHQWPATLVQPVGSPLSLECTVEGTSNPNLYWYRQAAGRGLQLLFYSVGIGQISSEVPQNLSASRPQDRQFILSSKKLLLSDSGFYLCAWSRYPANSFNEQFFGPGTRLTVL.